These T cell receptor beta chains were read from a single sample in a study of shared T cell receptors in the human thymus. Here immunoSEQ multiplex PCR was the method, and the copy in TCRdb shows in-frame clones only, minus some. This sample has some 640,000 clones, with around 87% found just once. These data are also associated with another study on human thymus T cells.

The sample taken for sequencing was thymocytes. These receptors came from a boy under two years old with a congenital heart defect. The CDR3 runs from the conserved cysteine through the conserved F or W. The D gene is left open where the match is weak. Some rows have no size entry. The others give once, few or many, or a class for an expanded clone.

CDR3 DNA: TGCGCCAGCGAGGGATACACCGGGGAGCTGTTTTTT
CDR3 protein: CASEGYTGELFF
clone size: -
V gene: TRBV4-1
CDR3 length: 12
J gene: TRBJ2-2
D gene: -

CDR3 DNA: TGTGCCAGCAGCTTGAGGAGCCGGGTCAATGAAAAACTGTTTTTT
CDR3 protein: CASSLRSRVNEKLFF
clone size: -
V gene: TRBV5-4
CDR3 length: 15
J gene: TRBJ1-4
D gene: -

CDR3 DNA: TGCGCCAGCAGCCCTCTAGCAGGTAGACGGGATGAGCAGTTCTTC
CDR3 protein: CASSPLAGRRDEQFF
clone size: few
V gene: TRBV4-3
CDR3 length: 15
J gene: TRBJ2-1
D gene: -

CDR3 DNA: TGTGCCAGCAGTTCCCCCGGACTAGCGGACACCTACGAGCAGTACTTC
CDR3 protein: CASSSPGLADTYEQYF
clone size: -
V gene: TRBV28
CDR3 length: 16
J gene: TRBJ2-7
D gene: TRBD2

CDR3 DNA: TGTGCCAGCAGTACCAATAGGGACAGGGGGTTCACTGAAGCTTTCTTT
CDR3 protein: CASSTNRDRGFTEAFF
clone size: -
V gene: TRBV2
CDR3 length: 16
J gene: TRBJ1-1
D gene: TRBD1

CDR3 DNA: TGTGCCAGCAGCTACATGACAGGGGGAAGCAATCAGCCCCAGCATTTT
CDR3 protein: CASSYMTGGSNQPQHF
clone size: -
V gene: TRBV6-6
CDR3 length: 16
J gene: TRBJ1-5
D gene: TRBD1

CDR3 DNA: TGTGCCAGCAGTTTACCGGGAAGGACCTACGAGCAGTACTTC
CDR3 protein: CASSLPGRTYEQYF
clone size: -
V gene: TRBV27
CDR3 length: 14
J gene: TRBJ2-7
D gene: -

CDR3 DNA: TGTGCCAGCAGAACAAGCGGGGGGCTTTCAGATGAGCAGTTCTTC
CDR3 protein: CASRTSGGLSDEQFF
clone size: few
V gene: TRBV6-4
CDR3 length: 15
J gene: TRBJ2-1
D gene: TRBD2

CDR3 DNA: TGCGCCAGCAGCTTGCAAGAATCTGACAGTTTCGATACGCAGTATTTT
CDR3 protein: CASSLQESDSFDTQYF
clone size: -
V gene: TRBV5-1
CDR3 length: 16
J gene: TRBJ2-3
D gene: -

CDR3 DNA: TGTGCCATCAATTGGGACAGGGGCATTGGTAGCGGCTACACCTTC
CDR3 protein: CAINWDRGIGSGYTF
clone size: -
V gene: TRBV10-3
CDR3 length: 15
J gene: TRBJ1-2
D gene: TRBD1

CDR3 DNA: TGCGCCAGCAGCCAACAATGCGACAGGGACGTCTACGAGCAGTACTTC
CDR3 protein: CASSQQCDRDVYEQYF
clone size: -
V gene: TRBV4-1
CDR3 length: 16
J gene: TRBJ2-7
D gene: TRBD1

CDR3 DNA: TGTGCCAGCAGTCGGGGCGGACAGGGGGGCAACTATGGCTACACCTTC
CDR3 protein: CASSRGGQGGNYGYTF
clone size: -
V gene: TRBV7-9
CDR3 length: 16
J gene: TRBJ1-2
D gene: TRBD1

CDR3 DNA: TGTGCCACCAGAGCGGGACCTCCCAAGGATCAGCCCCAGCATTTT
CDR3 protein: CATRAGPPKDQPQHF
clone size: -
V gene: TRBV28
CDR3 length: 15
J gene: TRBJ1-5
D gene: -

CDR3 DNA: TGTGCCAGCAGTTATCACGAGGCCTCCTACGAGCAGTACTTC
CDR3 protein: CASSYHEASYEQYF
clone size: -
V gene: TRBV28
CDR3 length: 14
J gene: TRBJ2-7
D gene: -

CDR3 DNA: TGTGCCAGCAGTGCAAACACAGGTGATGGGAATAATTCACCCCTCCACTTT
CDR3 protein: CASSANTGDGNNSPLHF
clone size: few
V gene: TRBV27
CDR3 length: 17
J gene: TRBJ1-6
D gene: -

CDR3 DNA: TGTGCCAGCAGCTTAGATCCAGGGGTAATAATTTACGAGCAGTACTTC
CDR3 protein: CASSLDPGVIIYEQYF
clone size: -
V gene: TRBV11-2
CDR3 length: 16
J gene: TRBJ2-7
D gene: -

CDR3 DNA: TGTGCCAGCAGACTAGCGGGGGGCCCAAGAAGGACCCAGTACTTC
CDR3 protein: CASRLAGGPRRTQYF
clone size: -
V gene: TRBV6-5
CDR3 length: 15
J gene: TRBJ2-5
D gene: TRBD2

CDR3 DNA: TGTGCCAGCAGCCCTAGGGACAGGGGGCAAGGCTACACCTTC
CDR3 protein: CASSPRDRGQGYTF
clone size: -
V gene: TRBV28
CDR3 length: 14
J gene: TRBJ1-2
D gene: TRBD1

CDR3 DNA: TGCGCCAGCAGCTTTGGTCAGGCCCAATCCTACGAGCAGTACTTC
CDR3 protein: CASSFGQAQSYEQYF
clone size: -
V gene: TRBV5-1
CDR3 length: 15
J gene: TRBJ2-7
D gene: -

CDR3 DNA: TGTGCCAGCAGTGGAGATCCCCCGGGGACAGGCTCTGGAAACACCATATATTTT
CDR3 protein: CASSGDPPGTGSGNTIYF
clone size: -
V gene: TRBV2
CDR3 length: 18
J gene: TRBJ1-3
D gene: TRBD1

CDR3 DNA: TGCGCCAGCAGCTTAACCAACACCGGGACAGGGTATTACGAGCAGTACTTC
CDR3 protein: CASSLTNTGTGYYEQYF
clone size: -
V gene: TRBV5-1
CDR3 length: 17
J gene: TRBJ2-7
D gene: TRBD1